The 14 T cell receptor beta chains below all came from one sample that was sequenced in a study of PD-1 blockade in classical Hodgkin lymphoma. Here immunoSEQ multiplex PCR was the method, and the copy in TCRdb shows in-frame clones only, minus some. The sample consists of almost 95,000 clones, about 83% of them appearing once. Time point: cycle 4 day 1 (C4D1), after about 6 weeks of nivolumab. There was relapse after autologous stem cell transplantation in every patient, and there was variation in brentuximab vedotin exposure. Source: peripheral blood mononuclear cells (PBMCs), taken before the fourth cycle of nivolumab. These receptors all come from a human donor with classical Hodgkin lymphoma.

J is TRBJ1-1 and V is TRBV5-4, with 12 bases lining up with TRBD1. Germline V gene data show CDR1 as SGHNT and CDR2 as YYREEE (reference sequence). The CDR3 totals 16 residues. Trimming cost V 2 bases and J 4 bases; bases outside gene matches: 6. CDR3 in DNA: TGTGCCAGCAGCTTCCGGGACAGGGGGCATCCCACTGAAGCTTTCTTT. This sequence encodes CASSFRDRGHPTEAFF.

V usage is TRBV6-1 and J usage is TRBJ2-5; D is unclear. Trimming cost V 8 bases and J 1 base, with 8 bases left between them. The germline V gene encodes CDR1 MNHNS and CDR2 SASEGT. This CDR3 has 12 residues. In DNA, the CDR3 is TGTGCCAGCTCTCAGGCCCAAGAGACCCAGTACTTC. Protein product: CASSQAQETQYF.

This clone has just one count. The rearrangement joins TRBV10-3 to TRBJ1-2; TRBD1 agrees at 9 bases. Per germline, CDR1 ENHRY and CDR2 SYGVKD. After removal of 5 bases from V and 4 bases from J, the junction contained 5 bases not matched to a gene. This CDR3 comprises 14 residues. Here the CDR3 DNA reads TGTGCCATCAGTTCCGGGACAGGGACCTATGGCTACACCTTC. Protein sequence: CAISSGTGTYGYTF.

The chain joins TRBV19 to TRBJ2-7, with D perhaps TRBD1 or TRBD2 (5 bases each). The CDR3 spans 16 residues. The V gene's germline CDR1 is LNHDA and CDR2 SQIVND (reference sequence). The V end was cut by 5 bases, the J end by 2 bases, with 19 bases between. As DNA, the CDR3 is TGTGCCAGTAGTGGCCTTGAGGGACCGAGAACCTACGAGCAGTACTTC. As protein: CASSGLEGPRTYEQYF.

This clone was seen just once. The rearrangement links TRBV28 to TRBJ2-7; D perhaps matches TRBD2 (5 bases). This CDR3 is 12 amino acids long. CDR1 and CDR2 (germline): MDHEN, SYDVKM. Trimming left V 11 bases short and J 2 bases short, with 13 bases between. The chain's CDR3 is CAVTRGAYEQYF. CDR3 nucleotides: TGTGCCGTAACTCGGGGTGCCTACGAGCAGTACTTC.

The chain links TRBV30 to TRBJ1-3, with unresolved D. The V gene's germline CDR1 is GTSNPN and CDR2 SVGIG (reference sequence). V shed 0 bases and J shed 5 bases, with 8 bases lying between them. The CDR3 consists of 13 residues. The CDR3 loop is CAWSVSVRNTIYF. The CDR3, as DNA: TGTGCCTGGAGTGTGTCAGTTCGAAACACCATATATTTT.

This sequence joins TRBV2 and TRBJ2-2, with D possibly being TRBD2 (6 bases). Between the trimmed V and J ends, which lost 5 bases and 5 bases, there was a span of 12 bases. The CDR3 is 14 residues long. CDR1 SNHLY and CDR2 FYNNEI come from the germline V gene. CDR3 amino acids: CASSTVAGTGELFF. In DNA form, the CDR3 reads TGTGCCAGCAGTACCGTCGCGGGAACCGGGGAGCTGTTTTTT.

A single count supports this clone. The rearrangement uses TRBV5-1 and TRBJ2-4; 10 bases are shared with TRBD2. V lost 2 bases to trimming and J lost 7 bases; unmatched junction nucleotides: 6. Per germline, CDR1 SGHRS and CDR2 YFSETQ. The CDR3 consists of 15 residues. CDR3 amino acids: CASSFLAGVGNIQYF. The CDR3 nucleotides read TGCGCCAGCAGCTTTCTAGCGGGAGTTGGGAACATTCAGTACTTC. The full variable domain, with the rest looked up from reference TRBV5-1 and TRBJ2-4, is KAGVTQTPRYLIKTRGQQVTLSCSPISGHRSVSWYQQTPGQGLQFLFEYFSETQRNKGNFPGRFSGRQFSNSRSEMNVSTLELGDSALYLCASSFLAGVGNIQYFGAGTRLSVL.

This CDR3 is CASSRNLGGTDTQYF. DNA of the CDR3: TGTGCCAGCAGCCGTAACTTGGGAGGCACAGATACGCAGTATTTT. The chain has TRBV28 and TRBJ2-3; D might be TRBD2 (5 bases). Germline lookup yields CDR1 MDHEN and CDR2 SYDVKM. The length of the CDR3 is 15 residues. Trimming shortened V by 6 bases and J by 1 base, and 14 bases separated the two germline ends. Full variable domain (outside the CDR3, taken from reference TRBV28 and TRBJ2-3): DVKVTQSSRYLVKRTGEKVFLECVQDMDHENMFWYRQDPGLGLRLIYFSYDVKMKEKGDIPEGYSVSREKKERFSLILESASTNQTSMYLCASSRNLGGTDTQYFGPGTRLTVL.

This chain uses TRBV19 with TRBJ2-5; maybe TRBD1 (6 bases). Trimming pared 5 bases from V and 5 bases from J, leaving 9 bases between. Per the germline V gene, CDR1 is LNHDA and CDR2 is SQIVND (reference sequence). The CDR3 length is 12 residues. CDR3 amino acids: CASSERGETQYF. CDR3 nucleotide sequence: TGTGCCAGTAGTGAAAGGGGGGAGACCCAGTACTTC.

This clone was recorded once. The chain recombines TRBV18 with TRBJ1-2, with D maybe TRBD1 (5 bases). The CDR3 is made up of 14 amino acids. V lost 4 bases, J lost 4 bases, and 13 bases lay in between. Germline values: CDR1 KGHSH, CDR2 LQKENI. The CDR3 reads CASSRGTNLYGYTF. In DNA form, the CDR3 reads TGTGCCAGCTCACGTGGGACCAATCTCTATGGCTACACCTTC.

The rearrangement uses TRBV10-3 and TRBJ2-7, with 10 positions matching TRBD2. The CDR3 contains 18 residues. The V and J ends lost 5 bases and 5 bases, in that order; junction bases with no gene match: 18. Germline V CDR1 and CDR2: ENHRY, SYGVKD. Here the CDR3 reads CAISSTKSASGSFNEQYF. CDR3 nucleotides: TGTGCCATCAGTTCCACCAAATCCGCTAGCGGGAGCTTCAACGAGCAGTACTTC.

This sequence joins TRBV11-2 and TRBJ2-7; TRBD1 might be the D (5 bases). CDR3 size: 13 residues. CDR1 and CDR2 (germline): SGHAT, FQNNGV. V was trimmed by 0 bases and J by 7 bases, leaving 10 bases between them. The CDR3 here is CASSLDPGREQYF. The CDR3 region has the DNA TGTGCCAGCAGCTTAGATCCAGGGCGTGAGCAGTACTTC.

The chain has TRBV6-5 and TRBJ2-2; the D gene is possibly TRBD2 (6 bases). Germline V gene sequence: CDR1 MNHEY, CDR2 SVGAGI. Trimming left V 2 bases short and J 4 bases short, with 14 bases between. This CDR3 region has 16 residues. The CDR3 sequence: CASSYPGSLGTGELFF. The CDR3 region has the DNA TGTGCCAGCAGTTACCCCGGGAGTTTGGGCACCGGGGAGCTGTTTTTT.